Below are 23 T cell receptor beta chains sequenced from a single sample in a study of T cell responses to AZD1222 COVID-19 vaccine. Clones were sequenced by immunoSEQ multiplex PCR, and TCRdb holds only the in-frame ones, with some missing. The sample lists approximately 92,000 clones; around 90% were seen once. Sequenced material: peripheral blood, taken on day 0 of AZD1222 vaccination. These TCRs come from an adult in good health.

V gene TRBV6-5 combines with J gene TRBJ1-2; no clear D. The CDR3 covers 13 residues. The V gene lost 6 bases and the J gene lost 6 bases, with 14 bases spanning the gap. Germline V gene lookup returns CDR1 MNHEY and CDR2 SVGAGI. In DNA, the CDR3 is TGTGCCAGCAGCCTGACCGTGGTTGATGGCTACACCTTC. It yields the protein CASSLTVVDGYTF.

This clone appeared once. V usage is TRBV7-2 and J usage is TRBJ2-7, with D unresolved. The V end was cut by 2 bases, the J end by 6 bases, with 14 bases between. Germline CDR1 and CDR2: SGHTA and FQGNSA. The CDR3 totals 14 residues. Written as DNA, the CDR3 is TGTGCCAGCAGCTTACATAGTTCGTCCGGCGAGCAGTACTTC. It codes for CASSLHSSSGEQYF.

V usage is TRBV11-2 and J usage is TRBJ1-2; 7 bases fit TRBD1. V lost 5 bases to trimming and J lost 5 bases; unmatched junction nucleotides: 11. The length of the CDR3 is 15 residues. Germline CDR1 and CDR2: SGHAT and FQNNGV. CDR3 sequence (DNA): TGTGCCAGCAGCCGAAACAGGGGCCCGGGTTATGGCTACACCTTC. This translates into CASSRNRGPGYGYTF. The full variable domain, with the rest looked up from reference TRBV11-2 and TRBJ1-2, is EAGVAQSPRYKIIEKRQSVAFWCNPISGHATLYWYQQILGQGPKLLIQFQNNGVVDDSQLPKDRFSAERLKGVDSTLKIQPAKLEDSAVYLCASSRNRGPGYGYTFGSGTRLTVV.

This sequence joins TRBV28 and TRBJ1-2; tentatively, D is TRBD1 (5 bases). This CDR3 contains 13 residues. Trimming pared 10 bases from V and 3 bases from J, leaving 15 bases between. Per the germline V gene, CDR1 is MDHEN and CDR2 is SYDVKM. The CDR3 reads CAIGAQRHYGYTF. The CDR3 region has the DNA TGTGCCATAGGGGCCCAACGCCACTATGGCTACACCTTC.

The CDR3 reads CASSPDRVGQPQHF. CDR3 DNA sequence: TGTGCCAGCAGCCCGGACAGGGTCGGTCAGCCCCAGCATTTT. The chain links TRBV7-9 to TRBJ1-5; 8 bases agree with TRBD1. Germline loops: CDR1 SEHNR, CDR2 FQNEAQ (reference sequence). The CDR3 length is 14 residues. The V and J ends lost 5 bases and 6 bases, in that order; junction bases with no gene match: 6.

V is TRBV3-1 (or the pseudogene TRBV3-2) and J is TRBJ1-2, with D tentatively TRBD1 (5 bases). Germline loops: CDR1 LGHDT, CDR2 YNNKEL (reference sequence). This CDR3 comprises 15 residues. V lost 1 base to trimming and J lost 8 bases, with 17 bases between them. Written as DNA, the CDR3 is TGTGCCAGCAGCCAAGCGGATAGATGGGGCGCGGGCTACACCTTC. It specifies CASSQADRWGAGYTF.

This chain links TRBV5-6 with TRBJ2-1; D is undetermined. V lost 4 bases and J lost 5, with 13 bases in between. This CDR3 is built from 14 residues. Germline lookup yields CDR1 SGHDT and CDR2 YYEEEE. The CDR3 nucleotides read TGTGCCAGCAGCCAAGTCATATCAGACAATGAGCAGTTCTTC. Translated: CASSQVISDNEQFF.

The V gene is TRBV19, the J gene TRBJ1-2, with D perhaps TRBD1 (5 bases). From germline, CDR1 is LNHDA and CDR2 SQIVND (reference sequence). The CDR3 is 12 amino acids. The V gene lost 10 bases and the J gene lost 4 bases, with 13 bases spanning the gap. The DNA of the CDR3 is TGTGCCACCGCAGGGATAGGCTATGGCTACACCTTC. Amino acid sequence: CATAGIGYGYTF.

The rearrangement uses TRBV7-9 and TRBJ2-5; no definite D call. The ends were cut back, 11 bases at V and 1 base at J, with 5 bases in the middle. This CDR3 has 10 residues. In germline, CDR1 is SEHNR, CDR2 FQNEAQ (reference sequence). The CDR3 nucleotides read TGTGCCGGCTCCCAAGAGACCCAGTACTTC. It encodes CAGSQETQYF.

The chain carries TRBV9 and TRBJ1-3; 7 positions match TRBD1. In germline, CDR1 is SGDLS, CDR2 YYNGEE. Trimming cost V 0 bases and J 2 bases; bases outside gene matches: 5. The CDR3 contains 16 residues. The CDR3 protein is CASSVEGQPTGNTIYF. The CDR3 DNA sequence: TGTGCCAGCAGCGTAGAGGGACAGCCAACTGGAAACACCATATATTTT.

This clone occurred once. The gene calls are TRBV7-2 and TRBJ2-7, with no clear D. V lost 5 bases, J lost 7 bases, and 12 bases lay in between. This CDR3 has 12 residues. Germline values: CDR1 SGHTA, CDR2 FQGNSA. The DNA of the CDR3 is TGTGCCAGCAGCCACCCTCCAGTTGAGCAGTACTTC. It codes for CASSHPPVEQYF.

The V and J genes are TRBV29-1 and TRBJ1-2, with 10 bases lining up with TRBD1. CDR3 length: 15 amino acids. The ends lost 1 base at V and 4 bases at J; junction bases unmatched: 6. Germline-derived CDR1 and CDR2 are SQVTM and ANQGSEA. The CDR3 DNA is TGCAGCGTTGAAGTTGACAGGGGGCAGGGCTATGGCTACACCTTC. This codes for CSVEVDRGQGYGYTF.

CDR3 sequence (DNA): TGTGCCAGCACCGTCACCTACGAGCAGTACTTC. Protein: CASTVTYEQYF. The rearrangement links TRBV2 to TRBJ2-7; D not resolved. V gave up 7 bases and J gave up 2 bases, with 6 bases separating them. The CDR3 runs to 11 residues. Germline values: CDR1 SNHLY, CDR2 FYNNEI.

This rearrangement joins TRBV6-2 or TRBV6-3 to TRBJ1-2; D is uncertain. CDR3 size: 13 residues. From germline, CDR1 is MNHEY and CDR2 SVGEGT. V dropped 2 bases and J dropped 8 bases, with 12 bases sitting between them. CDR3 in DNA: TGTGCCAGCAGTTACATGGGCGTGCGGGGCTACACCTTC. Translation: CASSYMGVRGYTF.

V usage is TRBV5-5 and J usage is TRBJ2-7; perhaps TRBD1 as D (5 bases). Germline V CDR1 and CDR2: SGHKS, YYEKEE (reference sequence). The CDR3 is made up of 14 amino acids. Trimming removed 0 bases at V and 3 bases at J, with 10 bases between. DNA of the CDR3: TGTGCCAGCAGCTTGGTCAGGGTTAGCTACGAGCAGTACTTC. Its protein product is CASSLVRVSYEQYF.

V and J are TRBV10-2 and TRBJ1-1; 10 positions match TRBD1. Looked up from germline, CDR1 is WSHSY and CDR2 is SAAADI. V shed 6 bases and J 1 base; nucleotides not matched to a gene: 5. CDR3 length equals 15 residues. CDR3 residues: CASSGTGVGNTEAFF. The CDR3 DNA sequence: TGCGCCAGCAGCGGGACAGGGGTCGGGAACACTGAAGCTTTCTTT.

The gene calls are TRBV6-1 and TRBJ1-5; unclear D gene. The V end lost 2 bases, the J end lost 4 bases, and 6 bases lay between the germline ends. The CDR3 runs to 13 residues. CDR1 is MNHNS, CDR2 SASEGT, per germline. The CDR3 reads CASSERINQPQHF. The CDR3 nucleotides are TGTGCCAGCAGTGAACGTATAAATCAGCCCCAGCATTTT.

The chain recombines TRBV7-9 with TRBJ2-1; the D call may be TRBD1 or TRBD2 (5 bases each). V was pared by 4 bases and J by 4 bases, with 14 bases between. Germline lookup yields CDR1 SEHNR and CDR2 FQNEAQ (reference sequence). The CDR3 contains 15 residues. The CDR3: CASSSMMGVYNEQFF. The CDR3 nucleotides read TGTGCCAGCAGCTCAATGATGGGGGTTTACAATGAGCAGTTCTTC.

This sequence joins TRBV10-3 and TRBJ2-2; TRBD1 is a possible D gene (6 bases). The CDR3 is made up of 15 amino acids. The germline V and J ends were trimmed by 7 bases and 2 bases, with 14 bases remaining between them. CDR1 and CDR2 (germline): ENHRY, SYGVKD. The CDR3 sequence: CAIKSGTTNTGELFF. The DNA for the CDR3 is TGTGCCATCAAATCCGGGACAACAAACACCGGGGAGCTGTTTTTT.

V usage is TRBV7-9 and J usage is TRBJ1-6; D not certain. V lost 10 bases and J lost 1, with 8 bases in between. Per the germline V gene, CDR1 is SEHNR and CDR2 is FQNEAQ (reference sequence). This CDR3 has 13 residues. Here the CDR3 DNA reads TGTGCCACCCAGGATTCCTATAATTCACCCCTCCACTTT. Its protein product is CATQDSYNSPLHF.

The CDR3 DNA sequence: TGTGCCAGCAACAGGGGAAGACTGTCTGAAGCTTTCTTT. Translation: CASNRGRLSEAFF. This chain uses TRBV12-3 or TRBV12-4 with TRBJ1-1; 7 nucleotides match TRBD1. CDR3 size: 13 residues. The junction had 8 bases not matched to a gene; V was cut back by 7 bases and J by 6 bases.

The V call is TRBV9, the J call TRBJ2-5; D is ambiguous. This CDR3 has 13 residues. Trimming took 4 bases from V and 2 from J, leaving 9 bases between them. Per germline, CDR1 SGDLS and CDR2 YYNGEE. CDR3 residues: CASSPGSQETQYF. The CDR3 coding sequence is TGTGCCAGCAGCCCCGGGTCACAAGAGACCCAGTACTTC. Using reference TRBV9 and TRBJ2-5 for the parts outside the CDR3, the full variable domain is DSGVTQTPKHLITATGQRVTLRCSPRSGDLSVYWYQQSLDQGLQFLIQYYNGEERAKGNILERFSAQQFPDLHSELNLSSLELGDSALYFCASSPGSQETQYFGPGTRLLVL.

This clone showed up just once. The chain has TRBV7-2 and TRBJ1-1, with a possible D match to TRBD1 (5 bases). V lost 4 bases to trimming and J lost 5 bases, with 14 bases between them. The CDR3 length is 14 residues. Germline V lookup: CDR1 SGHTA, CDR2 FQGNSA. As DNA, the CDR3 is TGTGCCAGCAGCTCATACGGGGGAGAGACTGAAGCTTTCTTT. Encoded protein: CASSSYGGETEAFF.